The 18 T cell receptor beta chains reported below all come from one sample, sequenced in a study of Graves' ophthalmopathy and Graves' hyperthyroidism. The authors amplified TCR beta CDR3 regions from RNA transcripts. After a first-round RT-PCR with HTBI primers, a second-round multiplex PCR was run. TCRdb processed the multiplex PCR reads anew with MiXCR; each CDR3 protein has one entry. The data hold about 740,000 distinct CDR3 sequences, with approximately 40% observed a single time. Sample: peripheral blood. Receptors were obtained from an adult man with Graves' ophthalmopathy.

Here the CDR3 reads CASSNDGTAYGYTF. The CDR3 DNA follows: TGCGCCAGCAGCAACGACGGGACAGCCTATGGCTACACCTTC. The rearrangement uses TRBV10-2 and TRBJ1-2, with 7 bases aligning to TRBD1. Germline CDR1 is WSHSY and CDR2 is SAAADI. The CDR3 consists of 14 residues. Trimming removed 6 bases from V and 4 bases from J; junction bases left unmatched: 8.

In its sample, this clonotype was seen many times. The rearrangement joins TRBV24-1 to TRBJ1-2; D is perhaps TRBD1 (5 bases). CDR1 and CDR2 from the germline V gene are KGHDR and SFDVKD. The V and J ends lost 3 bases and 8 bases respectively, with 18 bases between them. This CDR3 spans 15 amino acids. The CDR3 region has the DNA TGTGCCACCAGTGATAGGACACACCCAGCCGGCGGCTACACCTTC. The encoded protein is CATSDRTHPAGGYTF.

Remarks on this clonotype: A single base separates this from a much larger clone, so it may be a read error. The rearrangement uses TRBV29-1 and TRBJ2-2; either TRBD1 or TRBD2 may fit D (6 bases each). The CDR3 length is 13 residues. Germline V gives CDR1 SQVTM, CDR2 ANQGSEA. Here the CDR3 DNA reads TGCAGCGTTCAAACAGGGTTGACCGGGGGGCTGTTTTTT. Translation: CSVQTGLTGGLFF.

The chain has TRBV2 and TRBJ2-5; 8 nucleotides align to TRBD1. With V trimmed by 6 bases and J by 3 bases, 3 bases remained unmatched. Germline V gene data show CDR1 as SNHLY and CDR2 as FYNNEI. CDR3 size: 13 residues. CDR3 coding DNA: TGTGCCAGCAGGCAGGACAGGGAAGAGACCCAGTACTTC. Its protein product is CASRQDREETQYF.

This clonotype showed up many times. The rearrangement uses TRBV7-9 and TRBJ2-2; D is uncertain. Germline loops: CDR1 SEHNR, CDR2 FQNEAQ (reference sequence). This CDR3 has 11 amino acids. V dropped 7 bases and J dropped 4 bases, with 4 bases sitting between them. This chain's CDR3 is CASIRTGELFF. DNA of the CDR3: TGTGCCAGCATTCGCACCGGGGAGCTGTTTTTT.

In this sample, this clonotype turned up many times. The chain employs TRBV7-2 and TRBJ1-6; 7 bases are a match to TRBD1. From germline, CDR1 is SGHTA and CDR2 FQGNSA. With V trimmed by 5 bases and J by 10 bases, 8 bases remained unmatched. The CDR3 runs 14 residues. The CDR3, as DNA: TGTGCCAGCAGCCTCGAACACAGGGGCTCACCCCTCCACTTT. It yields the protein CASSLEHRGSPLHF. Using reference TRBV7-2 and TRBJ1-6 for the parts outside the CDR3, the full variable domain is GAGVSQSPSNKVTEKGKDVELRCDPISGHTALYWYRQSLGQGLEFLIYFQGNSAPDKSGLPSDRFSAERTGGSVSTLTIQRTQQEDSAVYLCASSLEHRGSPLHFGNGTRLTVT.

With regard to this clonotype: At one end the junction does not follow the germline gene, possibly because of a read error. The chain uses TRBV25-1 and TRBJ2-2; TRBD1 matches at 7 bases. This CDR3 contains 15 residues. Germline CDR1 reads MGHDK; CDR2 reads SYGVNS. This chain's CDR3 is CAGSFPRGSTGELFF. CDR3 nucleotides: TGTGCCGGCAGCTTCCCCAGGGGGAGCACCGGGGAGCTGTTTTTT.

Many counts were recorded for this clonotype. The V call is TRBV7-3, the J call TRBJ2-5, with 12 bases identical to TRBD1. The CDR3 has 15 residues. CDR1 is SGHTA, CDR2 FQGTGA, per germline. Losses at the gene ends were 5 bases for V and 6 bases for J; bases not matched to a gene: 7. The CDR3, as DNA: TGTGCCAGCAGCGCTGGGACAGGGGGCGCGAAGACCCAGTACTTC. As protein: CASSAGTGGAKTQYF.

The V gene is TRBV15, the J gene TRBJ2-7; 12 bases align to TRBD2. Germline CDR1 reads LNHNV; CDR2 reads YYDKDF (reference sequence). The V segment lost 3 bases and the J segment 0 bases; nucleotides outside the gene matches: 3. The CDR3 length is 16 residues. CDR3 in amino acids: CATSRPSGGASYEQYF. The CDR3 nucleotides are TGTGCCACCAGCAGGCCTAGCGGGGGGGCCTCCTACGAGCAGTACTTC.

This rearrangement joins TRBV2 to TRBJ1-2; D unclear. The CDR3 loop spans 14 amino acids. V shed 1 base and J shed 4 bases, with 10 bases lying between them. CDR1 is SNHLY and CDR2 is FYNNEI in the germline V gene. Here the CDR3 reads CASSEGNLIYGYTF. The DNA of the CDR3 is TGTGCCAGCAGTGAAGGGAACCTGATCTATGGCTACACCTTC.

Notes on this clonotype: A much larger clone sits a single nucleotide away, making a read error possible. This chain connects TRBV24-1 to TRBJ1-2; the D is unclear. In germline, CDR1 is KGHDR, CDR2 SFDVKD. CDR3 length equals 13 residues. The CDR3 region is CAASDLQSAPLTF. The CDR3 bases are TGTGCCGCCAGTGATTTGCAGTCAGCCCCTCTTACCTTC.

The sample holds many counts of this clonotype. The gene calls are TRBV11-2 and TRBJ2-5; D uncertain. The V end lost 2 bases, the J end lost 1 base, and 8 bases lay between the germline ends. This CDR3 has 14 amino acids. The germline gives CDR1 SGHAT, CDR2 FQNNGV. CDR3 sequence (DNA): TGTGCCAGCAGCTTATGGCCCAGCCAAGAGACCCAGTACTTC. Protein: CASSLWPSQETQYF.

This clonotype has more than one count but fewer than ten. The chain couples TRBV12-3 or TRBV12-4 to TRBJ2-2; either TRBD1 or TRBD2 may supply D (5 bases each). The V end was cut by 7 bases, the J end by 6 bases, with 9 bases between. The CDR3 has 12 residues. CDR3 in amino acids: CASTPGPGELFF. As DNA, the CDR3 is TGTGCCAGCACTCCGGGGCCCGGGGAGCTGTTTTTT.

The sample holds a few counts of this clonotype. The V and J genes are TRBV7-9 and TRBJ2-5, with D maybe TRBD2 (5 bases). Per the germline V gene, CDR1 is SEHNR and CDR2 is FQNEAQ (reference sequence). With 5 bases removed from V and 5 bases from J, the gap between germline ends came to 18 bases. The CDR3 is made up of 15 amino acids. The CDR3 loop reads CASSPPGFPRETQYF. In DNA, the CDR3 is TGTGCCAGCAGCCCACCGGGATTCCCCCGGGAGACCCAGTACTTC.

The chain uses TRBV11-2 and TRBJ2-2, with no clear D. With 2 bases removed from V and 7 bases from J, the gap between germline ends came to 14 bases. The CDR3 is 15 residues long. CDR1 is SGHAT and CDR2 is FQNNGV in the germline V gene. The CDR3 sequence is CASSLLPAVGGELFF. As DNA, the CDR3 is TGTGCCAGCAGCTTACTACCCGCCGTGGGCGGGGAGCTGTTTTTT.

The table lists this clonotype with many counts. The chain joins TRBV16 to TRBJ1-1, with a tentative D call TRBD1 (5 bases). Germline values: CDR1 KGHSY, CDR2 FQNENV. This CDR3 has 16 residues. V gave up 4 bases and J gave up 3 bases, with 18 bases separating them. The DNA of the CDR3 is TGTGCCAGCAGCCCTAAATTCAGGGTAAGGGACACTGAAGCTTTCTTT. Protein sequence: CASSPKFRVRDTEAFF.

This clonotype came up a few times. The gene calls are TRBV5-4 and TRBJ2-7, with 8 bases fitting TRBD1. The CDR3 is 14 amino acids. Unmatched junction bases numbered 10, after V lost 4 bases and J lost 7 bases. Germline V gene data show CDR1 as SGHNT and CDR2 as YYREEE (reference sequence). The CDR3 bases are TGTGCCAGCAGCGCAAGACAGGGGTCCGGGGAGCAGTACTTC. This encodes CASSARQGSGEQYF. Full variable domain (outside the CDR3, taken from reference TRBV5-4 and TRBJ2-7): ETGVTQSPTHLIKTRGQQVTLRCSSQSGHNTVSWYQQALGQGPQFIFQYYREEENGRGNFPPRFSGLQFPNYSSELNVNALELDDSALYLCASSARQGSGEQYFGPGTRLTVT.

This clonotype was picked up many times. The chain uses TRBV9 and TRBJ1-2, with D perhaps TRBD1 (5 bases). Germline V lookup: CDR1 SGDLS, CDR2 YYNGEE. Trimming shortened V by 4 bases and J by 5 bases, and 18 bases separated the two germline ends. The CDR3 consists of 15 residues. The CDR3 reads CASSRQDSRPYGYTF. CDR3 in DNA: TGTGCCAGCAGCCGGCAAGACAGTAGACCTTATGGCTACACCTTC.